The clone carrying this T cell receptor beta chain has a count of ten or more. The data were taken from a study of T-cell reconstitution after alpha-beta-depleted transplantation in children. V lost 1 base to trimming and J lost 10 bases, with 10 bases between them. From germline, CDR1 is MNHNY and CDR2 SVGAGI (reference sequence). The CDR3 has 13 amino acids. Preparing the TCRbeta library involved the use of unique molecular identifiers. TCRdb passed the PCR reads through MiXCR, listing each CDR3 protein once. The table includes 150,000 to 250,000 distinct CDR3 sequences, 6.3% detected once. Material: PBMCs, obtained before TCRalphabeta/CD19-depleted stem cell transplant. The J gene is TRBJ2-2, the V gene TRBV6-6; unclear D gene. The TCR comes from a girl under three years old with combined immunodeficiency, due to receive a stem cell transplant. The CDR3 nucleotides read TGTGCCAGCAGTTACTACGACACCAAGGAGCTGTTTTTT. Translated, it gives CASSYYDTKELFF.